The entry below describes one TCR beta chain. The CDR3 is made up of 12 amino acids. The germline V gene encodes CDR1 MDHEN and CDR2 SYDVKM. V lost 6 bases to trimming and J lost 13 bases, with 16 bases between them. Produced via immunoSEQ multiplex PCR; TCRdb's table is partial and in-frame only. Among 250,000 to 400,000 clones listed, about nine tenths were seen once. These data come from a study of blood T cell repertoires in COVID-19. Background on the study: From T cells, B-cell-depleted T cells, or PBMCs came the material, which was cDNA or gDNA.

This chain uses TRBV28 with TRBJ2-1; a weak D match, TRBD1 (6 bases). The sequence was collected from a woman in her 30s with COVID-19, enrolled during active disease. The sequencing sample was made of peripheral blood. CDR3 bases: TGTGCCAGCAGCCCCTTGATGGGGGCACAGTTCTTC. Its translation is CASSPLMGAQFF.